The 19 T cell receptor beta chains below all came from one sample that was sequenced in a study of regulatory T cells in long-lasting Graves disease. The sample's time point: persistent/refractory GD, antithyroid drugs over 5 years with positive TRAb. The TCR library was prepared using RNA isolated from PBMCs. In building TCR beta libraries, iRepertoire HTBI primers were used together with Arm-PCR of CDR3 regions. TCRdb passed the multiplex PCR reads through MiXCR, listing each CDR3 protein once. The profile shows around 500,000 distinct CDR3 sequences, more than 20% of them singletons. The specimen was peripheral blood mononuclear cells (PBMCs), collected when the disease was refractory, from a patient treated with antithyroid drugs. These receptors were obtained from a female donor with Graves disease.

Many counts were recorded for this clonotype. In DNA, the CDR3 is TGTGCCAGCAGTCCAGGCACAGTGCGGTCGGAGACCCAGTACTTC. Its translation: CASSPGTVRSETQYF. The V gene is TRBV27, the J gene TRBJ2-5, with D hard to call. This CDR3 is built from 15 residues. Germline lookup yields CDR1 MNHEY and CDR2 SMNVEV (reference sequence). Trimming cost V 5 bases and J 5 bases, with 18 bases left between them.

Many counts were recorded for this clonotype. The V and J genes are TRBV12-3 or TRBV12-4 and TRBJ2-7; 11 bases line up with TRBD1. CDR3 length equals 15 residues. Trimming removed 3 bases from V and 6 bases from J; junction bases left unmatched: 7. Written as DNA, the CDR3 is TGTGCCAGCAGTTTTTTAGGACAGGGGGCATCCGAGCAGTACTTC. This gives the protein CASSFLGQGASEQYF.

This clonotype has only a few counts. The chain is built from TRBV24-1 and TRBJ1-1, with a possible D match to TRBD1 (5 bases). The CDR3 is 11 amino acids. Trimming cost V 6 bases and J 8 bases, with 9 bases left between them. Germline-derived CDR1 and CDR2 are KGHDR and SFDVKD. DNA of the CDR3: TGTGCCACCAGTTCGGGGCCCGAAGCTTTCTTT. Its protein is CATSSGPEAFF.

This clonotype was observed at least ten times. The chain links TRBV4-2 to TRBJ1-6; no clear D. Germline values: CDR1 LGHNA, CDR2 YNFKEQ. The CDR3 contains 13 residues. V was shortened by 5 bases and J by 8 bases, with 10 bases between the two germline ends. The chain's CDR3 is CASSSARDSPLHF. The DNA of the CDR3 is TGTGCCAGCAGCTCAGCGAGGGATTCACCCCTCCACTTT.

Concerning this clonotype itself: A read error may account for a junction end that differs from germline. V usage is TRBV9 and J usage is TRBJ1-1; D is possibly TRBD1 (6 bases). The CDR3 runs 15 residues. CDR1 is SGDLS and CDR2 is YYNGEE in the germline V gene. This chain's CDR3 is CASSPGTLGNTEASF. The DNA of the CDR3 is TGCGCCAGCAGCCCGGGGACATTGGGGAACACTGAAGCTTCCTTT.

This clonotype was recorded many times. The J gene is TRBJ1-2, the V gene TRBV12-3 or TRBV12-4, with 7 bases that match TRBD1. Trimming removed 6 bases from V and 3 bases from J; junction bases left unmatched: 4. CDR3 length: 13 residues. The CDR3 protein is CASSQTGYYGYTF. CDR3 in DNA: TGTGCCAGCAGCCAGACAGGGTACTATGGCTACACCTTC.

The chain links TRBV19 to TRBJ2-1; D perhaps matches TRBD2 (5 bases). The CDR3 runs to 15 residues. Germline CDR1 reads LNHDA; CDR2 reads SQIVND (reference sequence). V gave up 6 bases and J gave up 0 bases, with 12 bases separating them. In nucleotides, the CDR3 is TGTGCCAGTAGGACACTAGGAAGCTCCTACAATGAGCAGTTCTTC. Its translation: CASRTLGSSYNEQFF.

In this sample, this clonotype turned up many times. This chain links TRBV13 with TRBJ1-2; D gene unclear. This CDR3 spans 14 amino acids. CDR1 and CDR2 (germline): PRHDT, FYEKMQ (reference sequence). V was trimmed by 7 bases and J by 0 bases, leaving 12 bases between them. CDR3 coding DNA: TGTGCCAGCAATCCGGGCCAGACTAACTATGGCTACACCTTC. Protein product: CASNPGQTNYGYTF.

In its sample, this clonotype was seen a few times. J is TRBJ2-7 and V is TRBV29-1, with TRBD2 identical over 11 bases. Germline-derived CDR1 and CDR2 are SQVTM and ANQGSEA. The CDR3 spans 13 residues. Unmatched junction bases numbered 5, after V lost 5 bases and J lost 5 bases. As DNA, the CDR3 is TGCAGCGTTACTAGCGGGAGATTGGACGAGCAGTACTTC. Translation gives CSVTSGRLDEQYF.

This clonotype was seen repeatedly, ten times or more. V is TRBV12-3 or TRBV12-4 and J is TRBJ1-1; the match to TRBD1 covers 7 bases. The length of the CDR3 is 14 residues. Losses at the gene ends were 6 bases for V and 2 bases for J; bases not matched to a gene: 6. CDR3 loop: CASSLRTGNTEAFF. In DNA, the CDR3 is TGTGCCAGCAGCCTCCGGACAGGCAACACTGAAGCTTTCTTT.

This clonotype was seen at least ten times. The CDR3 reads CASSETHTEAFF. The CDR3 DNA reads as TGTGCCAGCAGTGAAACCCACACTGAAGCTTTCTTT. The chain combines TRBV6-2 or TRBV6-3 with TRBJ1-1, with unresolved D. Per germline, CDR1 MNHEY and CDR2 SVGEGT. This CDR3 spans 12 amino acids. V was clipped by 5 bases and J by 3 bases, with 7 bases between them.

V usage is TRBV6-2 or TRBV6-3 and J usage is TRBJ2-7, with D perhaps TRBD1 (5 bases). Germline loops: CDR1 MNHEY, CDR2 SVGEGT. Deletions cut 6 bases from V and 5 bases from J, with 11 bases between. The CDR3 sequence is 12 residues long. CDR3 sequence (DNA): TGTGCCAGCAGGGCAGGGCGCCACGAGCAGTACTTC. Its translation is CASRAGRHEQYF.

Ten or more counts support this clonotype. V is TRBV7-9 and J is TRBJ2-5; 7 bases map to TRBD1. Trimming cost V 5 bases and J 2 bases; bases outside gene matches: 5. The germline V gene has CDR1 SEHNR and CDR2 FQNEAQ (reference sequence). CDR3 length equals 14 residues. The CDR3 reads CASSPPGQQETQYF. The CDR3 bases are TGTGCCAGCAGCCCGCCGGGACAGCAAGAGACCCAGTACTTC. Full variable domain (remainder filled in from reference TRBV7-9 and TRBJ2-5): DTGVSQNPRHKITKRGQNVTFRCDPISEHNRLYWYRQTLGQGPEFLTYFQNEAQLEKSRLLSDRFSAERPKGSFSTLEIQRTEQGDSAMYLCASSPPGQQETQYFGPGTRLLVL.

As regards this clonotype: Relative to the germline gene, one junction end is altered; a read error may explain this. J is TRBJ2-7 and V is TRBV27; D possibly uses TRBD1 or TRBD2 (6 bases each). The CDR3 contains 13 residues. Germline values: CDR1 MNHEY, CDR2 SMNVEV (reference sequence). CDR3 sequence (DNA): TGTGCCAACAGTTTAGAGGGGGGCTACGAGCAGTACTTC. Protein: CANSLEGGYEQYF.

The rearrangement links TRBV27 to TRBJ2-7; D is ambiguous. The CDR3 covers 13 residues. The germline V and J ends were trimmed by 3 bases and 2 bases, with 8 bases remaining between them. The germline CDR1 and CDR2 sequences are MNHEY and SMNVEV (reference sequence). The CDR3: CASSFTSTYEQYF. CDR3 coding DNA: TGTGCCAGCAGTTTTACCAGTACCTACGAGCAGTACTTC.

This chain joins TRBV6-5 and TRBJ2-7; 7 positions agree with TRBD1. Germline values: CDR1 MNHEY, CDR2 SVGAGI. The trim removed 2 bases at V and 7 bases at J, leaving 8 bases unmatched. The CDR3 spans 14 residues. CDR3 protein: CASSYAVHRGEQYF. CDR3 DNA sequence: TGTGCCAGCAGTTACGCGGTCCACAGGGGAGAGCAGTACTTC.

The chain combines TRBV19 with TRBJ2-6; no clear D. The CDR3 sequence is 15 residues long. V shed 6 bases and J shed 2 bases, with 11 bases lying between them. The V gene's germline CDR1 is LNHDA and CDR2 SQIVND (reference sequence). In DNA form, the CDR3 reads TGTGCCAGTAGCCAACAGTCCCCTGGGGCCAACGTCCTGACTTTC. Translation gives CASSQQSPGANVLTF.

The gene calls are TRBV20-1 and TRBJ2-2, with 12 positions matching TRBD2. V trimming: 0 bases; J trimming: 3 bases; junction bases outside the gene matches: 8. This CDR3 is 18 amino acids long. Germline loops: CDR1 DFQATT, CDR2 SNEGSKA (reference sequence). CDR3 amino acids: CSARDPSTSGGDTGELFF. The CDR3 nucleotides are TGCAGTGCTAGAGATCCCTCGACTAGCGGGGGAGACACCGGGGAGCTGTTTTTT.

The chain uses TRBV7-3 and TRBJ2-1, with D tentatively TRBD2 (6 bases). The CDR3 contains 16 residues. The germline V gene encodes CDR1 SGHTA and CDR2 FQGTGA. The V end was cut by 4 bases, the J end by 1 base, with 14 bases between. In nucleotides, the CDR3 is TGTGCCAGCAGCTCCCTTCGGGGGAGTTCCTACAATGAGCAGTTCTTC. It yields the protein CASSSLRGSSYNEQFF. The full variable domain, with the rest looked up from reference TRBV7-3 and TRBJ2-1, is GAGVSQTPSNKVTEKGKYVELRCDPISGHTALYWYRQSLGQGPEFLIYFQGTGAADDSGLPNDRFFAVRPEGSVSTLKIQRTERGDSAVYLCASSSLRGSSYNEQFFGPGTRLTVL.